Shown below are 29 T cell receptor beta chains from a single sample sequenced in a study of naive and memory T cell subsets. Amplification of ligated cDNA took four PCR rounds with SP2 and nested alpha and beta constant primers. TCRdb fed the 5' RACE reads into MiXCR, producing one record per CDR3 protein. The table lists about 32,000 distinct CDR3 sequences, approximately 15% of them singletons. TCR cDNA received a 3' ligated oligonucleotide that carried a UMI. The origin of the receptors is a female donor in good health.

This clonotype showed up many times. The chain uses TRBV12-2 and TRBJ1-1. TRBV12-2 is listed as a pseudogene. The CDR3 length is 14 residues. The DNA of the CDR3 is TGTGTTCTGGGGTCGGGAGAATTGAACACTGAAGCTTTCTTT. It encodes CVLGSGELNTEAFF.

This clonotype was observed a handful of times. This rearrangement joins TRBV6-6 to TRBJ2-2, with D perhaps matching TRBD1 (6 bases). This CDR3 has 14 residues. Germline V gene data show CDR1 as MNHNY and CDR2 as SVGAGI (reference sequence). Deletions cut 6 bases from V and 1 base from J, with 9 bases between. The CDR3 bases are TGTGCCAGCAGCGGGACAATGAACACCGGGGAGCTGTTTTTT. Its protein is CASSGTMNTGELFF.

Ten or more counts support this clonotype. The genes are TRBV2 and TRBJ2-7; tentatively, D is TRBD2 (5 bases). CDR1 is SNHLY and CDR2 is FYNNEI in the germline V gene. CDR3 length equals 11 residues. The V and J ends lost 8 bases and 1 base respectively, with 6 bases between them. The CDR3, as DNA: TGTGCCAGCGGGGAGTCCTACGAGCAGTACTTC. Amino acids: CASGESYEQYF.

The chain links TRBV12-3 or TRBV12-4 to TRBJ2-1; D is unclear. This CDR3 has 14 amino acids. Trimming pared 3 bases from V and 5 bases from J, leaving 11 bases between. The CDR3 loop is CASSFPPNDNEQFF. In DNA, the CDR3 is TGTGCCAGCAGTTTTCCGCCGAATGACAATGAGCAGTTCTTC.

This chain joins TRBV12-3 or TRBV12-4 and TRBJ1-2; a weak D match, TRBD1 (5 bases). The length of the CDR3 is 14 residues. With 3 bases removed from V and 5 bases from J, the gap between germline ends came to 13 bases. This chain's CDR3 is CASSLGGLYYGYTF. CDR3 nucleotides: TGTGCCAGCAGTTTGGGGGGTCTATATTATGGCTACACCTTC.

The V and J genes are TRBV28 and TRBJ2-3; D may be TRBD1 (5 bases). Germline V gives CDR1 MDHEN, CDR2 SYDVKM. This CDR3 region has 14 residues. The V gene lost 5 bases and the J gene lost 0 bases, with 9 bases spanning the gap. CDR3 nucleotides: TGTGCCAGCAGTAGGGGCGGAAGCACAGATACGCAGTATTTT. Its translation: CASSRGGSTDTQYF.

This chain joins TRBV21-1 and TRBJ1-2. TRBV21-1 is a pseudogene. This CDR3 spans 13 amino acids. The CDR3 region has the DNA TGTGCCAGCCTGGTGGGAATCGACTATGGCTACACCTTC. Its protein product is CASLVGIDYGYTF.

Notes on this clonotype: Given a much more abundant clone one base away, this may be a read error. The chain uses TRBV29-1 and TRBJ1-2; D gene unclear. From germline, CDR1 is SQVTM and CDR2 ANQGSEA. The CDR3 is 9 amino acids. The CDR3 loop is CSFRNGDTF. DNA for the CDR3: TGCAGCTTCCGAAATGGCGACACCTTC. Full variable domain (outside the CDR3, taken from reference TRBV29-1 and TRBJ1-2): SAVISQKPSRDICQRGTSLTIQCQVDSQVTMMFWYRQQPGQSLTLIATANQGSEATYESGFVIDKFPISRPNLTFSTLTVSNMSPEDSSIYLCSFRNGDTFGSGTRLTVV.

This clonotype was seen repeatedly, ten times or more. This chain uses TRBV18 with TRBJ2-2, with TRBD2 matching over 11 bases. Germline CDR1 reads KGHSH; CDR2 reads LQKENI. The CDR3 sequence is 18 residues long. V was clipped by 3 bases and J by 0 bases; unmatched bases: 6. The CDR3 region is CASSPLASGGTNTGELFF. The CDR3 region has the DNA TGTGCCAGCTCACCTCTGGCTAGCGGGGGGACGAACACCGGGGAGCTGTTTTTT.

The chain links TRBV29-1 to TRBJ2-2; possibly TRBD2 for D (5 bases). The V gene lost 4 bases and the J gene lost 4 bases, with 19 bases spanning the gap. CDR1 SQVTM and CDR2 ANQGSEA come from the germline V gene. The CDR3 totals 16 residues. CDR3 region: CSVVCRPLAPTGELFF. The CDR3, as DNA: TGCAGCGTTGTGTGCCGGCCCCTAGCCCCCACCGGGGAGCTGTTTTTT.

This clonotype has at least ten counts. V usage is TRBV6-5 and J usage is TRBJ1-2; D remains unclear. The CDR3 runs 15 residues. V was trimmed by 2 bases and J by 5 bases, leaving 15 bases between them. CDR1 MNHEY and CDR2 SVGAGI come from the germline V gene. DNA of the CDR3: TGTGCCAGCAGTTACAGTGGGTTCCCGAGGTATGGCTACACCTTC. Its translation: CASSYSGFPRYGYTF.

This clonotype has a count of ten or more. The chain recombines TRBV29-1 with TRBJ1-2; D gene unclear. Germline loops: CDR1 SQVTM, CDR2 ANQGSEA. This CDR3 comprises 13 residues. V gave up 2 bases and J gave up 2 bases, with 9 bases separating them. The CDR3 loop reads CSVEMAGNYGYTF. DNA for the CDR3: TGCAGCGTTGAAATGGCGGGGAACTATGGCTACACCTTC.

The chain recombines TRBV9 with TRBJ2-7, with no clear D. The CDR3 extends over 14 amino acids. The V end lost 0 bases, the J end lost 2 bases, and 9 bases lay between the germline ends. CDR1 is SGDLS and CDR2 is YYNGEE in the germline V gene. CDR3 nucleotides: TGTGCCAGCAGCGTAGTGGACGGCACCTACGAGCAGTACTTC. Protein product: CASSVVDGTYEQYF.

CDR3 sequence: CASSPGQNTDTQYF. CDR3 nucleotides: TGTGCCAGCAGCCCGGGACAGAACACCGATACGCAGTATTTT. This rearrangement joins TRBV5-4 to TRBJ2-3, with 7 bases identical to TRBD1. This CDR3 spans 14 amino acids. Germline V gives CDR1 SGHNT, CDR2 YYREEE (reference sequence). V was pared by 4 bases and J by 6 bases, with 8 bases of the junction left unmatched.

This clonotype was recorded many times. The rearrangement links TRBV5-6 to TRBJ1-1; D gene ambiguous. CDR1 and CDR2 from the germline V gene are SGHDT and YYEEEE. The CDR3 loop spans 13 amino acids. V gave up 1 base and J gave up 5 bases, with 9 bases separating them. The CDR3 coding sequence is TGTGCCAGCAGCTTGCTGGGTAATACTGAAGCTTTCTTT. Translating it yields CASSLLGNTEAFF. Looking up the rest from reference TRBV5-6 and TRBJ1-1 gives the full variable domain: DAGVTQSPTHLIKTRGQQVTLRCSPKSGHDTVSWYQQALGQGPQFIFQYYEEEERQRGNFPDRFSGHQFPNYSSELNVNALLLGDSALYLCASSLLGNTEAFFGQGTRLTVV.

This clonotype was counted ten times or more. The V and J genes are TRBV30 and TRBJ2-7; D is perhaps TRBD2 (6 bases). The germline gives CDR1 GTSNPN, CDR2 SVGIG (reference sequence). Trimming shortened V by 1 base and J by 9 bases, and 10 bases separated the two germline ends. The CDR3 is 11 residues long. In nucleotides, the CDR3 is TGTGCCTGGAGTGGGGGGGTTTCGCAGTACTTC. Protein sequence: CAWSGGVSQYF.

This chain uses TRBV12-3 or TRBV12-4 with TRBJ2-5; no reliable D call. Trimming cost V 6 bases and J 1 base, with 15 bases left between them. This CDR3 has 15 amino acids. In DNA form, the CDR3 reads TGTGCCAGCAGCCTAATTCAACCCATCCAAGAGACCCAGTACTTC. It encodes CASSLIQPIQETQYF.

The V call is TRBV10-3, the J call TRBJ1-2; 8 nucleotides align to TRBD1. The CDR3 totals 15 residues. Germline CDR1 ENHRY, CDR2 SYGVKD. The junction had 11 bases not matched to a gene; V was cut back by 7 bases and J by 4 bases. CDR3 amino acids: CAIKSQGAGIYGYTF. In nucleotides, the CDR3 is TGTGCCATCAAGTCTCAGGGGGCAGGAATCTATGGCTACACCTTC.

This clonotype has more than one count but fewer than ten. CDR3 loop: CASSYQGQQTKGRGQPQHF. DNA for the CDR3: TGTGCCAGCAGTTACCAGGGACAGCAAACCAAGGGTCGGGGTCAGCCCCAGCATTTT. The rearrangement links TRBV6-6 to TRBJ1-5, with 7 nucleotides matching TRBD1. This CDR3 comprises 19 residues. CDR1 MNHNY and CDR2 SVGAGI come from the germline V gene (reference sequence). J gave up 6 bases and V 2 bases, and 19 bases lay outside the gene matches.

The V call is TRBV28, the J call TRBJ2-5; 7 bases are a match to TRBD1. V shed 4 bases and J 7 bases; nucleotides not matched to a gene: 3. CDR3 length: 12 residues. The germline gives CDR1 MDHEN, CDR2 SYDVKM. This CDR3 reads CASSSTGRTQYF. The DNA for the CDR3 is TGTGCCAGCAGTTCGACAGGGAGGACCCAGTACTTC. The full variable domain, its missing parts supplied by reference TRBV28 and TRBJ2-5, is DVKVTQSSRYLVKRTGEKVFLECVQDMDHENMFWYRQDPGLGLRLIYFSYDVKMKEKGDIPEGYSVSREKKERFSLILESASTNQTSMYLCASSSTGRTQYFGPGTRLLVL.

This clonotype was seen more than once but under ten times. This chain connects TRBV25-1 to TRBJ1-2; D gene ambiguous. The CDR3 covers 12 residues. Germline V lookup: CDR1 MGHDK, CDR2 SYGVNS. V gave up 3 bases and J gave up 4 bases, with 6 bases separating them. CDR3 residues: CASSDSPYGYTF. CDR3 nucleotide sequence: TGTGCCAGCAGTGACAGTCCCTATGGCTACACCTTC.

This clonotype is medium-sized (0.01 to 0.1%) by share. The V call is TRBV10-1, the J call TRBJ2-5, with 7 nucleotides matching TRBD1. The germline gives CDR1 WNHNN, CDR2 SYGVQD (reference sequence). The CDR3 extends over 17 amino acids. The junction had 11 bases not matched to a gene; V was cut back by 0 bases and J by 4 bases. The CDR3 nucleotides read TGCGCCAGCAGTGAGTCCTGGGAAGGGGGCATGGGAGAGACCCAGTACTTC. Protein product: CASSESWEGGMGETQYF.

This clonotype has only one observation. The rearrangement links TRBV5-5 to TRBJ2-3, with 9 bases fitting TRBD1. This CDR3 spans 18 amino acids. Germline V gene sequence: CDR1 SGHKS, CDR2 YYEKEE (reference sequence). V shed 4 bases, J shed 2 bases, and the junction held 14 bases outside the gene matches. The DNA of the CDR3 is TGTGCCAGCAGCCGACTACACCGGGACAGGGTTTCCACAGATACGCAGTATTTT. This encodes CASSRLHRDRVSTDTQYF. The whole variable domain, remainder taken from reference TRBV5-5 and TRBJ2-3, is DAGVTQSPTHLIKTRGQQVTLRCSPISGHKSVSWYQQVLGQGPQFIFQYYEKEERGRGNFPDRFSARQFPNYSSELNVNALLLGDSALYLCASSRLHRDRVSTDTQYFGPGTRLTVL.

This clonotype was found many times. The CDR3 region has the DNA TGCGCCAGCAGCTTAGGACTACAAGGGAACAATGAGCAGTTCTTC. It codes for CASSLGLQGNNEQFF. The rearrangement joins TRBV5-1 to TRBJ2-1; tentative D call: TRBD2 (6 bases). V shed 2 bases and J shed 5 bases, with 14 bases lying between them. Germline V gene sequence: CDR1 SGHRS, CDR2 YFSETQ. The CDR3 covers 15 residues.

This clonotype was observed many times. The chain joins TRBV7-2 to TRBJ2-4; 8 bases match TRBD1. The germline V gene encodes CDR1 SGHTA and CDR2 FQGNSA. Unmatched junction bases numbered 5, after V lost 4 bases and J lost 0 bases. The CDR3 extends over 16 amino acids. CDR3 protein: CASSSRDRLAKNIQYF. The CDR3 coding sequence is TGTGCCAGCAGCTCCCGGGACAGGCTAGCCAAAAACATTCAGTACTTC.

This clonotype was recorded many times. The chain has TRBV29-1 and TRBJ2-3, with 10 bases fitting TRBD1. The CDR3 contains 15 residues. The ends lost 3 bases at V and 2 bases at J; junction bases unmatched: 5. CDR1 is SQVTM, CDR2 ANQGSEA, per germline. CDR3 bases: TGCAGCGTTGAGGGGACAGGGGCCACCACAGATACGCAGTATTTT. Protein product: CSVEGTGATTDTQYF.

This clonotype was counted many times. The chain joins TRBV29-1 to TRBJ2-1, with D maybe TRBD1 (6 bases). The length of the CDR3 is 15 residues. Germline CDR1 is SQVTM and CDR2 is ANQGSEA. V dropped 6 bases and J dropped 9 bases, with 24 bases sitting between them. Here the CDR3 reads CSVLNWDTLTGEQFF. CDR3 DNA: TGCAGCGTATTAAATTGGGACACCCTGACTGGTGAGCAGTTCTTC.

This clonotype was seen once. The J gene is TRBJ1-2, the V gene TRBV6-1; D not certain. The CDR3 spans 16 residues. V shed 2 bases and J shed 4 bases, with 17 bases lying between them. Germline assignment: CDR1 MNHNS and CDR2 SASEGT. The CDR3 bases are TGTGCCAGCAGTGAATTCGGAGGTCGGAGCGCCTATGGCTACACCTTC. Its protein is CASSEFGGRSAYGYTF.

For the CDR3, the DNA is TGCAGTGCTAGAGGGGCAGACTGTACCTACGAGCAGTACTTC. Its protein product is CSARGADCTYEQYF. The rearrangement joins TRBV20-1 to TRBJ2-7; no definite D call. Trimming cost V 1 base and J 2 bases, with 12 bases left between them. CDR3 length: 14 residues. CDR1 and CDR2 (germline): DFQATT, SNEGSKA (reference sequence).